These 30 T cell receptor beta chains were sequenced from one sample in a study of post-analysis software for immune sequencing data. Findings and caveats of the study: Patients showed TRBV5-6, TRBV5-1 and TRBV20-1 among about five TRBV segments more frequent than in controls.

Sequencing libraries made from TCR beta cDNA carried unique molecular identifiers. TCRdb ran MiXCR on the PCR reads and lists one entry per CDR3 protein. The repertoire holds over 700,000 distinct CDR3 sequences, with roughly 30% as singletons. Their antigens remain unidentified. Sequences were obtained from blood. The receptor set was obtained from a girl between 10 and 17 years old with multiple sclerosis.

This sequence joins TRBV12-3 or TRBV12-4 and TRBJ1-5; D is ambiguous. This CDR3 is 12 amino acids long. The V gene lost 6 bases and the J gene lost 8 bases, with 11 bases spanning the gap. CDR3 region: CASRPGGEPQHF. The DNA of the CDR3 is TGTGCCAGCAGGCCCGGTGGTGAGCCCCAGCATTTT.

This clonotype has a handful of counts. The rearrangement links TRBV27 to TRBJ1-4; D uncertain. The CDR3 consists of 15 residues. V dropped 0 bases and J dropped 0 bases, with 5 bases sitting between them. From germline, CDR1 is MNHEY and CDR2 SMNVEV (reference sequence). The CDR3 DNA is TGTGCCAGCAGTTTATCGAGGGCAACTAATGAAAAACTGTTTTTT. Its protein is CASSLSRATNEKLFF.

This clonotype was picked up a small number of times. The chain joins TRBV7-8 to TRBJ2-5; D is unclear. The V end was cut by 0 bases, the J end by 2 bases, with 10 bases between. From germline, CDR1 is SGHVS and CDR2 FQNEAQ. The CDR3 is made up of 15 amino acids. CDR3 DNA sequence: TGTGCCAGCAGCTTAGCGAATGCGCAGCAAGAGACCCAGTACTTC. Translation gives CASSLANAQQETQYF.

This clonotype was seen repeatedly, ten times or more. The chain carries TRBV5-1 and TRBJ2-3, with D tentatively TRBD1 (6 bases). V lost 5 bases, J lost 4 bases, and 23 bases lay in between. The CDR3 is 17 amino acids. Germline CDR1 SGHRS, CDR2 YFSETQ. Here the CDR3 reads CASRRLRQDPFSDTQYF. The CDR3 bases are TGCGCCAGCAGACGACTCCGACAGGACCCTTTCTCAGATACGCAGTATTTT.

J is TRBJ2-2 and V is TRBV3-1; 10 bases fit TRBD1. V was clipped by 0 bases and J by 4 bases; unmatched bases: 5. CDR3 size: 17 residues. CDR1 is LGHDT, CDR2 YNNKEL, per germline (reference sequence). CDR3 sequence reads: CASSQDPDRGRTGELFF. The CDR3 DNA sequence: TGTGCCAGCAGCCAAGACCCCGACAGGGGGCGCACCGGGGAGCTGTTTTTT.

This sequence joins TRBV5-5 and TRBJ1-4; D is uncertain. Trimming removed 1 base at V and 5 bases at J, with 15 bases between. Germline lookup yields CDR1 SGHKS and CDR2 YYEKEE (reference sequence). The CDR3 consists of 16 residues. The CDR3 reads CASSLPPPLLNEKLFF. The CDR3 coding sequence is TGTGCCAGCAGCTTGCCCCCTCCTCTTCTCAATGAAAAACTGTTTTTT. The whole variable domain, remainder taken from reference TRBV5-5 and TRBJ1-4, is DAGVTQSPTHLIKTRGQQVTLRCSPISGHKSVSWYQQVLGQGPQFIFQYYEKEERGRGNFPDRFSARQFPNYSSELNVNALLLGDSALYLCASSLPPPLLNEKLFFGSGTQLSVL.

This clonotype was seen a few times. The rearrangement links TRBV12-3 or TRBV12-4 to TRBJ1-2; 7 bases map to TRBD1. This CDR3 spans 14 amino acids. The V and J ends lost 5 bases and 8 bases, in that order; junction bases with no gene match: 11. CDR3 sequence (DNA): TGTGCCAGCAGTCGCAGTGACAGGGCCTCGGGCTACACCTTC. It specifies CASSRSDRASGYTF.

The sample holds many counts of this clonotype. The V and J genes are TRBV29-1 and TRBJ1-2, with D unresolved. The V and J ends lost 4 bases and 6 bases respectively, with 9 bases between them. CDR3 size: 11 residues. Per the germline V gene, CDR1 is SQVTM and CDR2 is ANQGSEA. CDR3 nucleotide sequence: TGCAGCGTTGGGGCAGTGAATGGCTACACCTTC. It translates to CSVGAVNGYTF.

The sample holds a few counts of this clonotype. This rearrangement joins TRBV4-1 to TRBJ1-2; tentatively, D is TRBD1 (6 bases). Germline V lookup: CDR1 MGHRA, CDR2 YSYEKL. Trimming stripped 1 base from V and 2 bases from J, with 11 bases between. The CDR3 has 15 amino acids. The CDR3 bases are TGCGCCAGCAGCCAAGTGACAGGCCGGAACTATGGCTACACCTTC. As protein: CASSQVTGRNYGYTF.

In this sample, this clonotype turned up a few times. The rearrangement links TRBV20-1 to TRBJ2-7; D gene unclear. Trimming took 3 bases from V and 5 from J, leaving 11 bases between them. Looked up from germline, CDR1 is DFQATT and CDR2 is SNEGSKA (reference sequence). The CDR3 length is 12 residues. The CDR3 loop is CSASYGPHEQYF. In nucleotides, the CDR3 is TGCAGTGCTAGCTACGGCCCCCACGAGCAGTACTTC.

The rearrangement uses TRBV14 and TRBJ2-7; the D gene is possibly TRBD1 (5 bases). V was trimmed by 0 bases and J by 4 bases, leaving 16 bases between them. The germline CDR1 and CDR2 sequences are SGHDN and FVKESK. This CDR3 region has 16 residues. The CDR3 DNA follows: TGTGCCAGCAGCCAAGAAAGGGGAAGGGTGAAGTACGAGCAGTACTTC. Translated, it gives CASSQERGRVKYEQYF.

This clonotype turned up a few times. The chain combines TRBV18 with TRBJ2-1; D may correspond to TRBD1 or TRBD2 (6 bases each). V was pared by 4 bases and J by 9 bases, with 25 bases between. The CDR3 has 17 residues. CDR1 and CDR2 (germline): KGHSH, LQKENI. The CDR3 sequence is CASSRSAGLQGGSEQFF. The CDR3 nucleotides read TGTGCCAGCTCACGGTCCGCGGGACTCCAAGGGGGAAGTGAGCAGTTCTTC.

This clonotype occurred a few times. The chain uses TRBV3-1 and TRBJ2-1, with D perhaps matching TRBD1 or TRBD2 (5 bases each). Germline CDR1 and CDR2: LGHDT and YNNKEL (reference sequence). V was shortened by 1 base and J by 0 bases, with 10 bases between the two germline ends. CDR3 size: 16 residues. The CDR3 loop is CASSQAGTHSYNEQFF. Written as DNA, the CDR3 is TGTGCCAGCAGCCAAGCCGGGACCCACTCCTACAATGAGCAGTTCTTC.

This clonotype was counted only a few times. V gene TRBV27 combines with J gene TRBJ2-6; D is ambiguous. The V gene lost 7 bases and the J gene lost 0 bases, with 4 bases spanning the gap. The CDR3 has 13 residues. From germline, CDR1 is MNHEY and CDR2 SMNVEV (reference sequence). The CDR3 region is CASNGSGANVLTF. CDR3 bases: TGTGCCAGCAACGGCTCTGGGGCCAACGTCCTGACTTTC.

This clonotype was seen a few times. The genes are TRBV6-1 and TRBJ2-5; TRBD1 is a possible D gene (5 bases). This CDR3 spans 14 amino acids. V dropped 6 bases and J dropped 1 base, with 12 bases sitting between them. Germline CDR1 MNHNS, CDR2 SASEGT. CDR3 in amino acids: CASRSLQGQETQYF. CDR3 DNA sequence: TGTGCCAGCAGATCGTTGCAGGGCCAAGAGACCCAGTACTTC.

The table lists this clonotype with a few counts. The chain couples TRBV18 to TRBJ2-5, with 12 bases aligning to TRBD2. Germline V gives CDR1 KGHSH, CDR2 LQKENI. The CDR3 totals 18 residues. The V gene end was trimmed by 4 bases and the J gene end by 5 bases; junction bases not matched to a gene: 14. As DNA, the CDR3 is TGTGCCAGCTCACAACTAGCGGGAGGAAGAGGGTCGAGTGAGACCCAGTACTTC. This encodes CASSQLAGGRGSSETQYF.

The chain links TRBV3-1 to TRBJ2-1, with 7 bases that match TRBD2. J gave up 10 bases and V 8 bases, and 11 bases lay outside the gene matches. Germline loops: CDR1 LGHDT, CDR2 YNNKEL (reference sequence). There are 13 residues in the CDR3. CDR3 sequence (DNA): TGTGCCAGCCCTAGCGAAGGGGAGGGCGAGCAGTTCTTC. Protein: CASPSEGEGEQFF.

This clonotype has more than one count but fewer than ten. The CDR3 loop is CASSPGGVRGTEAFF. Written as DNA, the CDR3 is TGTGCCAGCAGCCCCGGAGGCGTCCGGGGGACTGAAGCTTTCTTT. This chain uses TRBV5-4 with TRBJ1-1; D is perhaps TRBD1 (5 bases). The CDR3 consists of 15 residues. Trimming took 4 bases from V and 5 from J, leaving 18 bases between them. Germline CDR1 SGHNT, CDR2 YYREEE (reference sequence).

The chain is built from TRBV9 and TRBJ2-1; D might be TRBD1 (6 bases). V was cut by 0 bases and J by 1 base, with 8 bases left in between. Per the germline V gene, CDR1 is SGDLS and CDR2 is YYNGEE. The CDR3 contains 15 residues. CDR3 DNA sequence: TGTGCCAGCAGCGTAGGCCAGGGGTCCTACAATGAGCAGTTCTTC. Its protein is CASSVGQGSYNEQFF.

DNA for the CDR3: TGTGCCAGCAGTTTAGTTGGCGGGACTCACAATGAGCAGTTCTTC. It translates to CASSLVGGTHNEQFF. This chain joins TRBV12-3 or TRBV12-4 and TRBJ2-1; weak D call: TRBD2 (6 bases). CDR3 length: 15 amino acids. V shed 1 base and J shed 5 bases, with 12 bases lying between them.

This chain connects TRBV12-3 or TRBV12-4 to TRBJ2-1, with 11 positions matching TRBD2. V gave up 7 bases and J gave up 6 bases; unmatched junction bases: 2. The CDR3 runs 13 residues. The CDR3: CASMLAGGNEQFF. The CDR3 DNA is TGTGCCAGCATGCTAGCGGGGGGCAATGAGCAGTTCTTC.

This clonotype was found a few times. The gene calls are TRBV10-1 and TRBJ2-7, with a possible D match to TRBD1 (5 bases). This CDR3 region has 19 residues. CDR1 WNHNN and CDR2 SYGVQD come from the germline V gene (reference sequence). V was cut by 0 bases and J by 2 bases, with 23 bases left in between. The CDR3 loop is CASSESSECLGALPYEQYF. The CDR3 nucleotides are TGCGCCAGCAGTGAGTCGAGTGAATGTCTTGGGGCCCTTCCCTACGAGCAGTACTTC.

J is TRBJ1-2 and V is TRBV20-1; maybe TRBD1 (5 bases). The germline gives CDR1 DFQATT, CDR2 SNEGSKA (reference sequence). There are 12 residues in the CDR3. V lost 4 bases to trimming and J lost 6 bases, with 12 bases between them. CDR3 residues: CSATGGEHGYTF. CDR3 nucleotide sequence: TGCAGTGCTACCGGAGGGGAGCATGGCTACACCTTC.

The rearrangement joins TRBV15 to TRBJ2-4; D not certain. The germline V and J ends were trimmed by 0 bases and 0 bases, with 15 bases remaining between them. The CDR3 has 18 residues. Germline CDR1 LNHNV, CDR2 YYDKDF (reference sequence). In DNA form, the CDR3 reads TGTGCCACCAGCAGAGATGGGGTAGTGGTGGTAGCCAAAAACATTCAGTACTTC. It codes for CATSRDGVVVVAKNIQYF.

This clonotype was recorded only once. The chain recombines TRBV5-5 with TRBJ2-1, with 8 bases that match TRBD2. CDR3 length equals 14 residues. Unmatched junction bases numbered 8, after V lost 10 bases and J lost 2 bases. Germline V gene lookup returns CDR1 SGHKS and CDR2 YYEKEE (reference sequence). This CDR3 is CAGARGGAYNEQFF. CDR3 coding DNA: TGTGCCGGCGCTCGGGGGGGCGCCTACAATGAGCAGTTCTTC.

The CDR3 DNA reads as TGTGTCACCATCCCCAGCTCGGGCCCCATAACAAATGAGCAGTTCTTC. It is translated as CVTIPSSGPITNEQFF. The chain joins TRBV10-3 to TRBJ2-1; D is uncertain. The germline gives CDR1 ENHRY, CDR2 SYGVKD. The CDR3 contains 16 residues.

This sequence joins TRBV28 and TRBJ2-1; unclear D gene. CDR3 length equals 15 residues. Germline V gene lookup returns CDR1 MDHEN and CDR2 SYDVKM. V was trimmed by 6 bases and J by 0 bases, leaving 12 bases between them. CDR3 nucleotides: TGTGCCAGCAGCACCCCTGCCAGCTCCTACAATGAGCAGTTCTTC. Translation: CASSTPASSYNEQFF.

The chain employs TRBV3-1 and TRBJ1-2; no reliable D call. The germline V and J ends were trimmed by 1 base and 4 bases, with 16 bases remaining between them. The CDR3 consists of 16 residues. Germline V gene sequence: CDR1 LGHDT, CDR2 YNNKEL (reference sequence). The CDR3 region is CASSQGRDRYSYGYTF. CDR3 DNA: TGTGCCAGCAGCCAAGGCCGGGATCGGTATAGCTATGGCTACACCTTC.

This clonotype appeared a few times. This chain links TRBV6-6 with TRBJ1-2, with a tentative D call TRBD1 (5 bases). The germline CDR1 and CDR2 sequences are MNHNY and SVGAGI (reference sequence). This CDR3 comprises 14 residues. V was clipped by 3 bases and J by 6 bases, with 14 bases between them. CDR3 in amino acids: CASSYSDGGDGYTF. The DNA of the CDR3 is TGTGCCAGCAGTTATTCCGACGGGGGGGATGGCTACACCTTC.

The V and J genes are TRBV12-3 or TRBV12-4 and TRBJ2-3, with unresolved D. The CDR3 consists of 13 residues. V gave up 5 bases and J gave up 0 bases, with 6 bases separating them. The CDR3 region has the DNA TGTGCCAGCAGTCAACTTAGCACAGATACGCAGTATTTT. Protein product: CASSQLSTDTQYF.